This TCR beta chain was sequenced in a study of blood T cell repertoires in COVID-19 (dated by TCRdb to the early 2020s). With respect to the entire study: Samples from collaborators originated in the United States, Italy and Spain and spanned both the acute and convalescent phases of COVID-19. The prospective study material was composed of cDNA or gDNA derived from T cells, B-cell-depleted T cells, or PBMCs. The dataset comprised deeply sampled blood TCRbeta repertoires from subjects exposed to, actively infected with, or recovered from COVID-19. The repertoires were released in a freely available public database meant as a resource for research on the immune response to SARS-CoV-2. Samples came from the ongoing ImmuneRACE study (first 160 participants) plus 1,254 subjects from 6 global collaborators. Sample metadata almost always included a de-identified subject ID, COVID-19 status, age in years and sex. Where available, HLA class I and class II types were obtained from metadata supplied by the sample provider rather than from assay-based typing.

V drops 5 bases and J drops 5 bases, leaving 15 bases in between. Spanning cysteine to phenylalanine, the CDR3 consists of 14 amino acids. Here the CDR3 DNA is all that survives: 42 bases in frame from base 1. According to the germline V gene (reference sequence), CDR1 reads MNHEY and CDR2 reads SMNVEV. Findings and caveats that apply to the study as a whole: The amount of clinical and demographic metadata varied by source and participant and was provided uncurated.

TCRbeta CDR3 regions were amplified from genomic DNA by means of the immunoSEQ Assay, a bias-controlled multiplex PCR. In the authors' own workflow: The number of nucleated cells in each sample was estimated from the amplification of reference gene primers within the assay. To quantify the absolute abundance of each unique TCRbeta CDR3 rearrangement, sequence reads were collapsed and filtered. For each sample, productive Simpson clonality was calculated as the square root of Simpson's diversity index over productive rearrangements. TCRdb's version of the immuneACCESS table is confined to in-frame rearrangements and falls short of the full clone set. An unresolved V gene accounts for under half of the shortfall where checked; the remainder is of unknown origin. The V and J calls and clone size are taken from that table; D and trimming were inferred from the DNA. Here the sample has about 220,000 clones; roughly 85% occur a single time. The ten largest account for 3.6% of the sample.

This clone was seen once. The antigen it binds to is not known. No base-level quality is on record; no much larger clone is a single base apart. In the prospective study, participants were 18 to 89 years old, resided in approximately 25 geographic areas of the United States, and were enrolled through a virtual design. In the prospective study, participants were assigned to cohorts based on the clinical history participants reported in a screening survey and a study questionnaire. A participant counted as exposed if, within 2 weeks of entering the study, that participant had been in contact with someone who had a PCR-confirmed or clinician-diagnosed COVID-19 case. In the prospective study, whole blood, serum and a nasopharyngeal or oropharyngeal swab were collected from each participant by mobile phlebotomists. Prospective study participants could optionally give additional blood draws and questionnaires over a roughly two-month period. Before DNA extraction, prospective study blood samples were shipped either frozen or at room temperature.

What was sequenced was PBMCs or T cells enriched from blood (not recorded which). The sequence was obtained from a woman aged 40 to 50 who had been exposed to COVID-19. Recombination joined TRBV27 with TRBJ2-5; TRBD2 could be the D gene, as 6 bases match. The CDR3 in this case is CASSSQEGWETQYF. The bases are TGTGCCAGCAGTAGCCAGGAGGGTTGGGAGACCCAGTACTTC.